One sample yielded the 27 T cell receptor beta chains listed below, sequenced in a study of blood T cell repertoires in COVID-19. Produced via immunoSEQ multiplex PCR; TCRdb's table is partial and in-frame only. The repertoire holds 150,000 to 200,000 clones, roughly 89% seen once, with under 3% in the top ten. The sequenced material came from PBMCs or T cells enriched from blood (not recorded which). The source is a woman aged 40 to 50 with acute COVID-19.

The chain employs TRBV2 and TRBJ2-5, with TRBD2 identical over 15 bases. Looked up from germline, CDR1 is SNHLY and CDR2 is FYNNEI. CDR3 length: 16 residues. Trimming removed 6 bases from V and 2 bases from J; junction bases left unmatched: 4. The CDR3 DNA reads as TGTGCCAGCAGACACGGACTAGCGGGGGGGCAAGAGACCCAGTACTTC. It codes for CASRHGLAGGQETQYF.

The rearrangement joins TRBV24-1 to TRBJ2-1, with D perhaps matching TRBD2 (7 bases). CDR1 is KGHDR, CDR2 SFDVKD, per germline. The V gene lost 4 bases and the J gene lost 4 bases, with 16 bases spanning the gap. The CDR3 spans 16 residues. The CDR3 spells CATSEMGGPGYNEQFF. CDR3 DNA sequence: TGTGCCACCAGTGAAATGGGGGGGCCAGGTTACAATGAGCAGTTCTTC.

The chain uses TRBV10-2 and TRBJ2-3, with 9 bases matching TRBD2. Germline V gives CDR1 WSHSY, CDR2 SAAADI. The trim removed 8 bases at V and 3 bases at J, leaving 6 bases unmatched. This CDR3 spans 14 amino acids. This chain's CDR3 is CASGRAGGTDTQYF. CDR3 coding DNA: TGCGCCAGCGGCCGAGCGGGGGGAACAGATACGCAGTATTTT.

The chain is built from TRBV4-3 and TRBJ2-4, with D perhaps TRBD2 (5 bases). The CDR3 has 17 residues. The V gene's germline CDR1 is LGHNA and CDR2 YSLEER. V lost 0 bases and J lost 0, with 12 bases in between. This chain's CDR3 is CASSQELRGLAKNIQYF. The CDR3 bases are TGCGCCAGCAGCCAAGAATTAAGAGGGCTAGCCAAAAACATTCAGTACTTC.

The chain couples TRBV10-3 to TRBJ1-5; D is ambiguous. V was pared by 10 bases and J by 0 bases, with 10 bases between. CDR1 and CDR2 (germline): ENHRY, SYGVKD. CDR3 length equals 13 residues. The CDR3 DNA reads TGTGCCACCTCAGCGCTTAGCAATCAGCCCCAGCATTTT. This translates into CATSALSNQPQHF.

The rearrangement joins TRBV5-1 to TRBJ2-1; 7 bases agree with TRBD1. Per germline, CDR1 SGHRS and CDR2 YFSETQ. This CDR3 has 20 residues. V was pared by 0 bases and J by 0 bases, with 15 bases of the junction left unmatched. In nucleotides, the CDR3 is TGCGCCAGCAGCTTGGAAATGTGGACAGGTGCCCTCGGCTCCTACAATGAGCAGTTCTTC. Translating it yields CASSLEMWTGALGSYNEQFF.

For the CDR3, the DNA is TGTGCCAGCAGCCAAGATCCTAGCGGGAGGTGGGCCGGGGAGCTGTTTTTT. This sequence encodes CASSQDPSGRWAGELFF. V and J are TRBV3-1 (or the pseudogene TRBV3-2) and TRBJ2-2; 11 bases are shared with TRBD2. Germline V gene data show CDR1 as LGHDT and CDR2 as YNNKEL (reference sequence). The CDR3 covers 17 residues. Trimming removed 0 bases from V and 6 bases from J; junction bases left unmatched: 6.

V and J are TRBV5-1 and TRBJ1-1, with D unclear. The CDR3 is 19 residues long. V was trimmed by 2 bases and J by 1 base, leaving 24 bases between them. The germline gives CDR1 SGHRS, CDR2 YFSETQ. The CDR3 DNA reads TGCGCCAGCAGCTTTAGTCGAGGATCCTCCCTGGCCCCGAACACTGAAGCTTTCTTT. It encodes CASSFSRGSSLAPNTEAFF.

Only one count was recorded for this clone. The rearrangement uses TRBV5-1 and TRBJ2-3; 13 bases line up with TRBD2. Trimming took 0 bases from V and 9 from J; bases not matched to a gene: 4. The CDR3 runs 15 residues. The V gene's germline CDR1 is SGHRS and CDR2 YFSETQ. CDR3 bases: TGCGCCAGCAGCTTGGAAGGGACTAGCGGGACAACGCAGTATTTT. Protein sequence: CASSLEGTSGTTQYF.

V and J are TRBV3-1 (or the pseudogene TRBV3-2) and TRBJ1-3; 7 bases match TRBD1. The CDR3 covers 15 residues. Trimming took 10 bases from V and 0 from J; bases not matched to a gene: 9. Germline CDR1 is LGHDT and CDR2 is YNNKEL (reference sequence). The CDR3: CATGTARSSGNTIYF. CDR3 bases: TGTGCCACCGGGACAGCACGGAGCTCTGGAAACACCATATATTTT.

J is TRBJ2-1 and V is TRBV4-1, with 9 bases lining up with TRBD2. After removal of 0 bases from V and 7 bases from J, the junction contained 10 bases not matched to a gene. The CDR3 extends over 17 amino acids. The germline CDR1 and CDR2 sequences are MGHRA and YSYEKL. The CDR3 DNA follows: TGCGCCAGCAGCCAAGAGCGGCTAGCGGGGATACAAAATGAGCAGTTCTTC. It encodes CASSQERLAGIQNEQFF.

This chain links TRBV18 with TRBJ1-2; D not resolved. The CDR3 runs 13 residues. The ends were cut back, 2 bases at V and 2 bases at J, with 6 bases in the middle. Germline V CDR1 and CDR2: KGHSH, LQKENI. CDR3 in DNA: TGTGCCAGCTCACCAGGGCAGAACTATGGCTACACCTTC. This sequence encodes CASSPGQNYGYTF.

The chain has TRBV15 and TRBJ2-1; D is uncertain. The CDR3 contains 12 residues. Trimming pared 3 bases from V and 8 bases from J, leaving 8 bases between. CDR1 and CDR2 (germline): LNHNV, YYDKDF (reference sequence). The CDR3 spells CATSSPLHEQFF. CDR3 bases: TGTGCCACCAGCAGCCCCCTTCATGAGCAGTTCTTC.

The chain couples TRBV30 to TRBJ1-5, with a tentative D call TRBD1 (6 bases). The CDR3 is 13 residues long. Per germline, CDR1 GTSNPN and CDR2 SVGIG (reference sequence). V was trimmed by 5 bases and J by 4 bases, leaving 12 bases between them. CDR3 sequence reads: CAWGAGENQPQHF. Here the CDR3 DNA reads TGTGCCTGGGGGGCAGGGGAGAATCAGCCCCAGCATTTT.

This rearrangement joins TRBV7-9 to TRBJ2-7, with 7 bases that match TRBD1. Germline-derived CDR1 and CDR2 are SEHNR and FQNEAQ (reference sequence). V lost 8 bases to trimming and J lost 7 bases; unmatched junction nucleotides: 14. This CDR3 has 14 amino acids. The CDR3 coding sequence is TGTGCCAGCGGCTCGGGGCAGGGGGTGGGGGAGCAGTACTTC. Protein sequence: CASGSGQGVGEQYF.

The CDR3 bases are TGTGCCAGCAGTGAAGCGCGGGGCAATCAGCCCCAGCATTTT. This sequence encodes CASSEARGNQPQHF. The J gene is TRBJ1-5, the V gene TRBV2; D gene uncertain. V was shortened by 0 bases and J by 2 bases, with 5 bases between the two germline ends. The V gene's germline CDR1 is SNHLY and CDR2 FYNNEI. CDR3 length: 14 amino acids.

The genes are TRBV24-1 and TRBJ2-5; 14 bases line up with TRBD2. From germline, CDR1 is KGHDR and CDR2 SFDVKD. The CDR3 length is 15 residues. Trimming took 6 bases from V and 7 from J; bases not matched to a gene: 6. CDR3 protein: CATSKTGTSGGTQYF. In nucleotides, the CDR3 is TGTGCCACCAGTAAAACCGGGACTAGCGGGGGGACCCAGTACTTC.

The V gene is TRBV5-8, the J gene TRBJ2-2, with 10 bases matching TRBD2. V lost 3 bases, J lost 8 bases, and 13 bases stayed unmatched. The germline V gene encodes CDR1 SGHTS and CDR2 YDEGEE. CDR3 size: 17 residues. The CDR3 coding sequence is TGTGCCAGCAGCTCATCAATTACGGGACTAGCGTCTGGGGAGCTGTTTTTT. It codes for CASSSSITGLASGELFF. The entire variable domain, with the rest obtained from reference TRBV5-8 and TRBJ2-2, is as follows: EAGVTQSPTHLIKTRGQQATLRCSPISGHTSVYWYQQALGLGLQFLLWYDEGEERNRGNFPPRFSGRQFPNYSSELNVNALELEDSALYLCASSSSITGLASGELFFGEGSRLTVL.

V gene TRBV2 combines with J gene TRBJ2-1; weak D call: TRBD2 (6 bases). The germline gives CDR1 SNHLY, CDR2 FYNNEI. V lost 8 bases, J lost 13 bases, and 15 bases lay in between. The CDR3 consists of 11 residues. CDR3 DNA sequence: TGTGCCAGCTTACCGGGACTCGTCCAGTTCTTC. Translation gives CASLPGLVQFF.

The chain is built from TRBV30 and TRBJ2-1, with 9 bases identical to TRBD2. After removal of 5 bases from V and 9 bases from J, the junction contained 5 bases not matched to a gene. The CDR3 extends over 12 amino acids. Germline CDR1 reads GTSNPN; CDR2 reads SVGIG (reference sequence). The CDR3: CAWGGGAFEQFF. The DNA for the CDR3 is TGTGCCTGGGGCGGGGGGGCCTTTGAGCAGTTCTTC.

The chain joins TRBV5-6 to TRBJ2-1; D unresolved. This CDR3 is built from 11 residues. Germline CDR1 reads SGHDT; CDR2 reads YYEEEE. V was clipped by 2 bases and J by 8 bases, with 5 bases between them. CDR3 coding DNA: TGTGCCAGCAGCTTTGTCGATGAGCAGTTCTTC. It codes for CASSFVDEQFF. Full variable domain (remainder filled in from reference TRBV5-6 and TRBJ2-1): DAGVTQSPTHLIKTRGQQVTLRCSPKSGHDTVSWYQQALGQGPQFIFQYYEEEERQRGNFPDRFSGHQFPNYSSELNVNALLLGDSALYLCASSFVDEQFFGPGTRLTVL.

The rearrangement joins TRBV2 to TRBJ2-3; the D is unclear. The CDR3 covers 17 residues. In germline, CDR1 is SNHLY, CDR2 FYNNEI. V lost 2 bases to trimming and J lost 2 bases, with 17 bases between them. The CDR3 protein is CASSEINGLEVTDTQYF. DNA of the CDR3: TGTGCCAGCAGTGAAATTAATGGCCTAGAGGTCACAGATACGCAGTATTTT.

V is TRBV2 and J is TRBJ1-5; 8 bases align to TRBD1. Trimming cost V 6 bases and J 7 bases; bases outside gene matches: 5. The CDR3 loop spans 13 amino acids. CDR1 and CDR2 from the germline V gene are SNHLY and FYNNEI. CDR3 nucleotides: TGTGCCAGCAGGCAGGGGGCACGGCAGCCCCAGCATTTT. This sequence encodes CASRQGARQPQHF.

The chain carries TRBV28 and TRBJ1-2; 10 bases map to TRBD1. Germline V gene data show CDR1 as MDHEN and CDR2 as SYDVKM. The CDR3 extends over 15 amino acids. The J segment lost 3 bases and the V segment lost 5 bases, leaving 6 bases of the junction unmatched. The CDR3 DNA reads as TGTGCCAGCAGTCCGCAGACAGGGGGCGACTATGGCTACACCTTC. Amino acid sequence: CASSPQTGGDYGYTF.

The chain uses TRBV30 and TRBJ1-5, with 7 bases that match TRBD1. Per the germline V gene, CDR1 is GTSNPN and CDR2 is SVGIG (reference sequence). This CDR3 region has 12 residues. With V trimmed by 4 bases and J by 7 bases, 4 bases remained unmatched. The chain's CDR3 is CAWNRGGQPQHF. DNA of the CDR3: TGTGCCTGGAACAGGGGCGGCCAGCCCCAGCATTTT.

The rearrangement uses TRBV15 and TRBJ2-1; possible D gene TRBD2, 6 bases. Germline CDR1 and CDR2: LNHNV and YYDKDF (reference sequence). The CDR3 has 16 amino acids. V was shortened by 0 bases and J by 0 bases, with 9 bases between the two germline ends. Here the CDR3 DNA reads TGTGCCACCAGCAGAGAGCCCGGGGGCTCCTACAATGAGCAGTTCTTC. It translates to CATSREPGGSYNEQFF. The full variable domain, with the rest looked up from reference TRBV15 and TRBJ2-1, is DAMVIQNPRYQVTQFGKPVTLSCSQTLNHNVMYWYQQKSSQAPKLLFHYYDKDFNNEADTPDNFQSRRPNTSFCFLDIRSPGLGDTAMYLCATSREPGGSYNEQFFGPGTRLTVL.

The chain couples TRBV12-3 or TRBV12-4 to TRBJ2-7; TRBD1 matches at 8 bases. V shed 6 bases and J 7 bases; nucleotides not matched to a gene: 8. There are 13 residues in the CDR3. CDR3 DNA sequence: TGTGCCAGCAGCCGGACAGGGAAATTTGAGCAGTACTTC. It yields the protein CASSRTGKFEQYF.